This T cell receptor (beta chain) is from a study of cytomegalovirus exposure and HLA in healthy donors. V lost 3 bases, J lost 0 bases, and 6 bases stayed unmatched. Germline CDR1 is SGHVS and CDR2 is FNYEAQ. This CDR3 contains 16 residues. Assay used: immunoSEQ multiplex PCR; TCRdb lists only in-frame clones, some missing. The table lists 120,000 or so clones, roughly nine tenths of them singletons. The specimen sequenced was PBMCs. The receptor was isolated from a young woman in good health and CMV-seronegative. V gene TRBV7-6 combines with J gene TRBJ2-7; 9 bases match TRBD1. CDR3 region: CASSFEQGASSYEQYF. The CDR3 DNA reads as TGTGCCAGCAGCTTCGAACAGGGGGCGAGCTCCTACGAGCAGTACTTC. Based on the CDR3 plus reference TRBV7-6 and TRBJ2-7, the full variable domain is GAGVSQSPRYKVTKRGQDVALRCDPISGHVSLYWYRQALGQGPEFLTYFNYEAQQDKSGLPNDRFSAERPEGSISTLTIQRTEQRDSAMYRCASSFEQGASSYEQYFGPGTRLTVT.